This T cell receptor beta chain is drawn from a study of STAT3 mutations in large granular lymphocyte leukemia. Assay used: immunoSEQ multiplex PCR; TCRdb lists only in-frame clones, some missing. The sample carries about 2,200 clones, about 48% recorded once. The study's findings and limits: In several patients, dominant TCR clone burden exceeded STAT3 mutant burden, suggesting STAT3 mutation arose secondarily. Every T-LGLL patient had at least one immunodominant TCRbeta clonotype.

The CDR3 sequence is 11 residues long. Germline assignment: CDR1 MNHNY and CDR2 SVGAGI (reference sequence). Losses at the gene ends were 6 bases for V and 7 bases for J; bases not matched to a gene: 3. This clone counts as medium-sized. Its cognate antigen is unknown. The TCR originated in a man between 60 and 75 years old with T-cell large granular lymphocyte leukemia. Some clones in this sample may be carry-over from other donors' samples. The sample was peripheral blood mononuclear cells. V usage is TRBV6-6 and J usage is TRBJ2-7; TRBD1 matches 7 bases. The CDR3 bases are TGTGCCAGCAGGGCAGGGGGAGAGCAGTACGTC. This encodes CASRAGGEQYV.